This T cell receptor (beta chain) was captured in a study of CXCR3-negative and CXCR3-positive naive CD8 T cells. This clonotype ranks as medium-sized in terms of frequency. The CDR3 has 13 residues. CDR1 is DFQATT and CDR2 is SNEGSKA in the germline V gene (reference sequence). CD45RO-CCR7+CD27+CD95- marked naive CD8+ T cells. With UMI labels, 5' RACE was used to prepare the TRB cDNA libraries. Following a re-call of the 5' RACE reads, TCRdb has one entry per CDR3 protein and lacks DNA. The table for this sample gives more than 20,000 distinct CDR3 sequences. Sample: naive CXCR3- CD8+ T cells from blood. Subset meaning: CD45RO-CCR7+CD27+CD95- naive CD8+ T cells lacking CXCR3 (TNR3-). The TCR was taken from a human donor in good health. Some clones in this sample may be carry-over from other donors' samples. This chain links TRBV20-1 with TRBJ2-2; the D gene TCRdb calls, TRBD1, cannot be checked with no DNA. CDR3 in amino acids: CSARPGWTGELFF.